Below, 26 T cell receptor beta chains from the same sample are listed, as sequenced in a study of blood T cells in healthy people across ages. Next came a second PCR, run for about 7 to 11 cycles, which used a sample-barcoded 5' primer along with a J-beta primer mix. A single record per CDR3 protein comes from TCRdb applying MiXCR to the 5' RACE reads. Counted here are some 780,000 distinct CDR3 sequences, roughly three fifths occurring once; the ten biggest clones make up roughly 24%. Sequencing used blood. All receptors come from a man aged 35 to 55 in good health.

The chain couples TRBV18 to TRBJ2-1, with D perhaps given as TRBD1 or TRBD2 (7 bases each). Germline-derived CDR1 and CDR2 are KGHSH and LQKENI. The CDR3 is 16 residues long. V was trimmed by 2 bases and J by 7 bases, leaving 18 bases between them. DNA of the CDR3: TGTGCCAGCTCACCATCAGCGCAGGGGGGGAGAAATGAGCAGTTCTTC. Translating gives CASSPSAQGGRNEQFF.

The genes are TRBV7-8 and TRBJ2-1; D is possibly TRBD2 (5 bases). V lost 5 bases, J lost 10 bases, and 27 bases lay in between. The V gene's germline CDR1 is SGHVS and CDR2 FQNEAQ. The CDR3 has 17 amino acids. The CDR3 DNA reads as TGTGCCAGCAGCAGCCGGGTAGAGGGCTTCCTACAATCCGAGCAGTTCTTC. Its protein is CASSSRVEGFLQSEQFF.

This clonotype appeared a few times. The gene calls are TRBV6-2 or TRBV6-3 and TRBJ2-2, with D uncertain. The V end was cut by 2 bases, the J end by 8 bases, with 3 bases between. CDR3 length: 11 residues. Looked up from germline, CDR1 is MNHEY and CDR2 is SVGEGT. CDR3 protein: CASSYPGELFF. The CDR3 coding sequence is TGTGCCAGCAGTTACCCGGGGGAGCTGTTTTTT.

The chain employs TRBV28 and TRBJ1-2; D gene uncertain. The V gene's germline CDR1 is MDHEN and CDR2 SYDVKM. V was clipped by 4 bases and J by 0 bases, with 21 bases between them. This CDR3 contains 18 residues. CDR3 nucleotides: TGTGCCAGCAGTTCCCCCCGTATGGTCGGAGGTTCTAACTATGGCTACACCTTC. Translated: CASSSPRMVGGSNYGYTF.

The V gene is TRBV3-1, the J gene TRBJ2-1; possibly TRBD1 for D (5 bases). The germline gives CDR1 LGHDT, CDR2 YNNKEL (reference sequence). The CDR3 is made up of 15 amino acids. V was shortened by 3 bases and J by 6 bases, with 15 bases between the two germline ends. CDR3 bases: TGTGCCAGCAGCCAGGGGCCAAAAATTATCAATGAGCAGTTCTTC. Translating gives CASSQGPKIINEQFF.

The rearrangement links TRBV21-1 to TRBJ2-3. TRBV21-1 is listed as a pseudogene. The CDR3 is made up of 13 amino acids. CDR3 sequence: CASNPRGPDTQYF. CDR3 DNA sequence: TGTGCCAGCAACCCACGAGGTCCTGATACGCAGTATTTT.

The rearrangement joins TRBV7-2 to TRBJ2-4; D might be TRBD1 or TRBD2, each matching 5 bases. The J call could be wrong; TRBJ2-5 is a better fit for the DNA end. The CDR3 is 15 residues long. Germline CDR1 reads SGHTA; CDR2 reads FQGNSA. The chain's CDR3 is CASSSGRPGPQTQYF. CDR3 coding DNA: TGTGCCAGCAGTTCCGGCCGCCCGGGGCCGCAGACCCAGTACTTC.

The rearrangement joins TRBV9 to TRBJ2-1; 7 bases align to TRBD1. Germline V gene lookup returns CDR1 SGDLS and CDR2 YYNGEE. V was pared by 0 bases and J by 5 bases, with 8 bases of the junction left unmatched. The CDR3 has 16 residues. The CDR3 sequence is CASSVEGDSRHNEQFF. The CDR3 coding sequence is TGTGCCAGCAGCGTAGAGGGGGACAGTAGGCACAATGAGCAGTTCTTC.

The V gene is TRBV20-1, the J gene TRBJ2-5; the match to TRBD2 covers 7 bases. Germline assignment: CDR1 DFQATT and CDR2 SNEGSKA (reference sequence). The V segment lost 1 base and the J segment 11 bases; nucleotides outside the gene matches: 7. The CDR3 is made up of 12 amino acids. In DNA form, the CDR3 reads TGCAGTGCTAGAGCGCAGGGAGGGAAGCAGTACTTC. Amino acid sequence: CSARAQGGKQYF.

The rearrangement uses TRBV3-1 and TRBJ2-1; TRBD2 agrees at 11 bases. With 4 bases clipped from V and 5 bases from J, the junction kept 4 bases outside the gene matches. The CDR3 is 15 amino acids. Germline assignment: CDR1 LGHDT and CDR2 YNNKEL (reference sequence). CDR3 coding DNA: TGTGCCAGCAGCCCTAGCGGGGGGAATCACAATGAGCAGTTCTTC. Amino acid sequence: CASSPSGGNHNEQFF.

This chain links TRBV5-1 with TRBJ2-7; TRBD2 matches 10 bases. Germline V gene data show CDR1 as SGHRS and CDR2 as YFSETQ. With 3 bases clipped from V and 7 bases from J, the junction kept 13 bases outside the gene matches. The CDR3 runs to 16 residues. CDR3 protein: CASSWVPSGSYGEQYF. The CDR3 DNA sequence: TGCGCCAGCAGCTGGGTCCCTAGCGGGAGTTACGGGGAGCAGTACTTC.

The V call is TRBV20-1, the J call TRBJ2-1, with 11 bases aligning to TRBD1. Germline V gene sequence: CDR1 DFQATT, CDR2 SNEGSKA (reference sequence). J gave up 2 bases and V 6 bases, and 6 bases lay outside the gene matches. There are 15 residues in the CDR3. The CDR3 DNA is TGCAGTGCACGACCGGGACAGGGGGCCTACAATGAGCAGTTCTTC. Residues: CSARPGQGAYNEQFF.

The chain uses TRBV7-2 and TRBJ2-1; no clear D gene. V gave up 0 bases and J gave up 5 bases, with 14 bases separating them. CDR3 length equals 16 residues. Per germline, CDR1 SGHTA and CDR2 FQGNSA. This CDR3 is CASSLARGPPHNEQFF. CDR3 DNA: TGTGCCAGCAGCTTAGCCCGCGGCCCCCCCCACAATGAGCAGTTCTTC.

The CDR3 spells CASSLTSGGPEDTQYF. CDR3 DNA sequence: TGTGCCAGCAGCCTCACTAGCGGGGGGCCGGAAGATACGCAGTATTTT. The chain combines TRBV4-2 with TRBJ2-3; 12 nucleotides agree with TRBD2. This CDR3 spans 16 amino acids. The J segment lost 5 bases and the V segment lost 4 bases, leaving 7 bases of the junction unmatched. Looked up from germline, CDR1 is LGHNA and CDR2 is YNFKEQ.

This clonotype has just one count. This rearrangement joins TRBV28 to TRBJ2-5; D not certain. The CDR3 sequence is 13 residues long. The germline V and J ends were trimmed by 6 bases and 6 bases, with 14 bases remaining between them. Germline CDR1 and CDR2: MDHEN and SYDVKM. The CDR3 protein is CASSPGQEKTQYF. The CDR3 nucleotides read TGTGCCAGCAGCCCCGGCCAAGAGAAGACCCAGTACTTC.

This clonotype occurred many times. This chain joins TRBV7-3 and TRBJ2-1; tentative D call: TRBD1 (6 bases). Germline CDR1 SGHTA, CDR2 FQGTGA. Trimming removed 0 bases at V and 13 bases at J, with 19 bases between. The CDR3 contains 15 residues. The CDR3 loop reads CASSLTGAAGDRQFF. CDR3 nucleotides: TGTGCCAGCAGCTTAACGGGGGCCGCTGGGGACCGACAGTTCTTC.

This clonotype has a count of ten or more. The CDR3 protein is CASSQGRFNTEAFF. The CDR3 DNA sequence: TGTGCCAGCAGCCAAGGGAGATTCAACACTGAAGCTTTCTTT. The chain has TRBV3-1 and TRBJ1-1; D unclear. CDR3 length: 14 amino acids. Germline lookup yields CDR1 LGHDT and CDR2 YNNKEL (reference sequence). The V and J ends lost 1 base and 2 bases respectively, with 8 bases between them.

The chain combines TRBV5-1 with TRBJ2-7, with TRBD1 matching 9 bases. The germline gives CDR1 SGHRS, CDR2 YFSETQ. The CDR3 is 15 residues long. J was trimmed by 4 bases and V by 4 bases; bases with no gene match: 9. The CDR3 sequence: CASSPEGQGIYEQYF. For the CDR3, the DNA is TGCGCCAGCAGCCCGGAGGGACAGGGTATTTACGAGCAGTACTTC.

In DNA form, the CDR3 reads TGCGCCAGCAGCTTCGATGGACTAGCGGCCACCGGGGAGCTGTTTTTT. This translates into CASSFDGLAATGELFF. The rearrangement links TRBV5-1 to TRBJ2-2; TRBD2 matches at 10 bases. CDR3 length: 16 amino acids. V lost 2 bases, J lost 4 bases, and 5 bases stayed unmatched. The V gene's germline CDR1 is SGHRS and CDR2 YFSETQ.

The gene calls are TRBV27 and TRBJ2-7, with 8 bases aligning to TRBD1. The V and J ends lost 5 bases and 2 bases, in that order; junction bases with no gene match: 14. In germline, CDR1 is MNHEY, CDR2 SMNVEV (reference sequence). CDR3 length equals 17 residues. The CDR3 is CASSPSWGDRTAYEQYF. The CDR3 DNA follows: TGTGCCAGCAGTCCTAGCTGGGGGGACAGGACTGCCTACGAGCAGTACTTC.

The chain uses TRBV6-5 and TRBJ1-5; D gene unclear. The CDR3 loop spans 13 amino acids. Germline CDR1 is MNHEY and CDR2 is SVGAGI. Deletions cut 1 base from V and 2 bases from J, with 3 bases between. In DNA form, the CDR3 reads TGTGCCAGCAGTTACTTACGCAATCAGCCCCAGCATTTT. Protein product: CASSYLRNQPQHF.

The V and J genes are TRBV27 and TRBJ2-1; D call uncertain. The CDR3 loop spans 16 amino acids. The V end was cut by 2 bases, the J end by 4 bases, with 15 bases between. Germline values: CDR1 MNHEY, CDR2 SMNVEV (reference sequence). The DNA for the CDR3 is TGTGCCAGCAGTTTAGTGGCAGTGCCTCCTTACAATGAGCAGTTCTTC. Amino acid sequence: CASSLVAVPPYNEQFF.

This clonotype was seen a handful of times. V gene TRBV20-1 combines with J gene TRBJ2-7, with 10 bases matching TRBD1. The CDR3 has 15 amino acids. With 0 bases clipped from V and 0 bases from J, the junction kept 2 bases outside the gene matches. The germline gives CDR1 DFQATT, CDR2 SNEGSKA (reference sequence). Written as DNA, the CDR3 is TGCAGTGCTAGAGACCGACAGGGGGCCTCCTACGAGCAGTACTTC. As protein: CSARDRQGASYEQYF.

The chain joins TRBV12-3 or TRBV12-4 to TRBJ1-4, with TRBD1 matching over 8 bases. The J segment lost 0 bases and the V segment lost 4 bases, leaving 4 bases of the junction unmatched. CDR3 length: 16 residues. CDR3 loop: CASSSLQGATNEKLFF. The CDR3 coding sequence is TGTGCCAGCAGTTCTCTACAGGGGGCAACTAATGAAAAACTGTTTTTT.

The chain carries TRBV29-1 and TRBJ2-2; possibly TRBD2 for D (7 bases). Trimming shortened V by 4 bases and J by 7 bases, and 16 bases separated the two germline ends. The CDR3 spans 14 residues. CDR1 SQVTM and CDR2 ANQGSEA come from the germline V gene. DNA for the CDR3: TGCAGCGTTGGTCTGGGGGGGCCGATCGGGGAGCTGTTTTTT. Translating gives CSVGLGGPIGELFF.

This clonotype has only a few counts. The V call is TRBV7-9, the J call TRBJ1-4; a weak D match, TRBD1 (6 bases). The ends were cut back, 5 bases at V and 0 bases at J, with 13 bases in the middle. The CDR3 is 16 residues long. In germline, CDR1 is SEHNR, CDR2 FQNEAQ (reference sequence). The CDR3 reads CASSPGGAATNEKLFF. CDR3 sequence (DNA): TGTGCCAGCAGCCCGGGGGGCGCCGCAACTAATGAAAAACTGTTTTTT.